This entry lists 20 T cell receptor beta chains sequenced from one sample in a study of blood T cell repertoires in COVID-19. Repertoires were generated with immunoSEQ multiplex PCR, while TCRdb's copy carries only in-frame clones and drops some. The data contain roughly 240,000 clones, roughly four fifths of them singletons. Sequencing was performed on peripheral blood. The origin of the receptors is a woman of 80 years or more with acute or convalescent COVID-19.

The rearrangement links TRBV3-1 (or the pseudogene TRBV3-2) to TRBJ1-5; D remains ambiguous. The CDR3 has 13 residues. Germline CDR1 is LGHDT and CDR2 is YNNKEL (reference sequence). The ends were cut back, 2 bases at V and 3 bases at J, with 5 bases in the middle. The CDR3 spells CASSQQYNQPQHF. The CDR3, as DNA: TGTGCCAGCAGCCAACAGTACAATCAGCCCCAGCATTTT.

Here the CDR3 reads CASSPQGPEAFF. The CDR3, as DNA: TGTGCCAGCAGCCCTCAGGGCCCTGAAGCTTTCTTT. The chain carries TRBV4-2 and TRBJ1-1, with D tentatively TRBD1 (5 bases). CDR3 length: 12 residues. The V and J ends lost 4 bases and 6 bases respectively, with 9 bases between them. The germline gives CDR1 LGHNA, CDR2 YNFKEQ.

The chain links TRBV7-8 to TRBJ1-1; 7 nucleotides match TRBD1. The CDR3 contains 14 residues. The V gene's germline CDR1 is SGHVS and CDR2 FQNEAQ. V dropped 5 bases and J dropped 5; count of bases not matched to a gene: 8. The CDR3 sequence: CASSRDRASTEAFF. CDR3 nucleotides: TGTGCCAGCAGCCGAGACAGGGCGTCTACTGAAGCTTTCTTT.

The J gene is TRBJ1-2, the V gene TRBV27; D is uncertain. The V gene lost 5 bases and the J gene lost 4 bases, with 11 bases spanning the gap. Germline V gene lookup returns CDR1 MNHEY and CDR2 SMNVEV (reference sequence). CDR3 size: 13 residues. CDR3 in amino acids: CASSPTPPYGYTF. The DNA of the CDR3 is TGTGCCAGCAGTCCTACCCCCCCCTATGGCTACACCTTC.

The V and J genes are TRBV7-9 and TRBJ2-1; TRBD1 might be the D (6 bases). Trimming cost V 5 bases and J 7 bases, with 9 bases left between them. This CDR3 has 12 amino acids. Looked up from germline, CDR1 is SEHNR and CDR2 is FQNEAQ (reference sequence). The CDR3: CASSTGSNEQFF. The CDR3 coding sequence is TGTGCCAGCAGCACAGGGTCTAATGAGCAGTTCTTC.

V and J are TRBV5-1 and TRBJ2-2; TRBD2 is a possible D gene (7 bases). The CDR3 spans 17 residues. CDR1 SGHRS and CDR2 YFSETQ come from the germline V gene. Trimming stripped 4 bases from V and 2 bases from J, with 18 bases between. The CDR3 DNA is TGCGCCAGCAGCCCCGGTAGGGGGGGCACAAACACCGGGGAGCTGTTTTTT. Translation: CASSPGRGGTNTGELFF.

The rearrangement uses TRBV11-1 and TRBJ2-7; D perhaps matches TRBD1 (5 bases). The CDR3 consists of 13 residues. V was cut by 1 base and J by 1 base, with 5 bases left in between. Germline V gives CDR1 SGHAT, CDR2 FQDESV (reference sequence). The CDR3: CASSLGQSYEQYF. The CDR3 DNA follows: TGTGCCAGCAGCTTAGGACAGTCCTACGAGCAGTACTTC.

The CDR3 DNA reads as TGTGCCAGCAGCTTGGACAGGAAGCCCGACTACGAGCAGTACTTC. Translation: CASSLDRKPDYEQYF. J is TRBJ2-7 and V is TRBV5-4, with D possibly being TRBD1 (5 bases). Germline V lookup: CDR1 SGHNT, CDR2 YYREEE (reference sequence). There are 15 residues in the CDR3. V gave up 0 bases and J gave up 3 bases, with 13 bases separating them.

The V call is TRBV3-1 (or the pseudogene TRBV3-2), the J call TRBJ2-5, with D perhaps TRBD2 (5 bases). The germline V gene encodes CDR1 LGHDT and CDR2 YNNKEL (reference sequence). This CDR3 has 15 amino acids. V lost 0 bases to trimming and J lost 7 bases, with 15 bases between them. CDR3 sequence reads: CASSQDQLRRGTQYF. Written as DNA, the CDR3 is TGTGCCAGCAGCCAAGATCAACTGCGCCGGGGGACCCAGTACTTC.

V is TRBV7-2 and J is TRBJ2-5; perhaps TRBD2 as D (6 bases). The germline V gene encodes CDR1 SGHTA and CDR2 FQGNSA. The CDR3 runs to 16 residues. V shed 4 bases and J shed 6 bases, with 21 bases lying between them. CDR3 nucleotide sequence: TGTGCCAGCAGCTCTTCGGGGACCGGCGGGAAACAGACCCAGTACTTC. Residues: CASSSSGTGGKQTQYF. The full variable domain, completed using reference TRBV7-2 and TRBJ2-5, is GAGVSQSPSNKVTEKGKDVELRCDPISGHTALYWYRQSLGQGLEFLIYFQGNSAPDKSGLPSDRFSAERTGGSVSTLTIQRTQQEDSAVYLCASSSSGTGGKQTQYFGPGTRLLVL.

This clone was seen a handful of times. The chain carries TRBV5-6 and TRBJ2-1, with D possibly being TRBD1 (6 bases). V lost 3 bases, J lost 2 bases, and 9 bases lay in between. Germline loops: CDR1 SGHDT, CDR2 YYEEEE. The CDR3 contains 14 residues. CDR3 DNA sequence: TGTGCCAGCAGCTGGTGGGGGCCCTACAATGAGCAGTTCTTC. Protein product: CASSWWGPYNEQFF.

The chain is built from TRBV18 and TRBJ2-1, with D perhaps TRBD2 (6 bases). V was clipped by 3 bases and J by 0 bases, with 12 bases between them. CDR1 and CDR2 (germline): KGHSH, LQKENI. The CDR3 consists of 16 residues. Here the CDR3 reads CASSPRGLSSYNEQFF. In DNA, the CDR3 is TGTGCCAGCTCACCGCGGGGCCTCAGCTCCTACAATGAGCAGTTCTTC.

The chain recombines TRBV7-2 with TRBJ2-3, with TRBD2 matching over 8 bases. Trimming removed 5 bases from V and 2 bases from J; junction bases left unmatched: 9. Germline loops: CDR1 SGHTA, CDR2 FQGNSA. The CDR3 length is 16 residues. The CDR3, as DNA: TGTGCCAGCAGCCTGACGGGCGGGGGGCACACAGATACGCAGTATTTT. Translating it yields CASSLTGGGHTDTQYF.

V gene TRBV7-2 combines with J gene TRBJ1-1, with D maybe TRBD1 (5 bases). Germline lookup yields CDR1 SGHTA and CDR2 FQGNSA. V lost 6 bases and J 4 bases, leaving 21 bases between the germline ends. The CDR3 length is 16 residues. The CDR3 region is CASSQPTAGWGTEAFF. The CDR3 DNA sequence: TGTGCCAGCAGTCAGCCGACAGCTGGGTGGGGCACTGAAGCTTTCTTT.

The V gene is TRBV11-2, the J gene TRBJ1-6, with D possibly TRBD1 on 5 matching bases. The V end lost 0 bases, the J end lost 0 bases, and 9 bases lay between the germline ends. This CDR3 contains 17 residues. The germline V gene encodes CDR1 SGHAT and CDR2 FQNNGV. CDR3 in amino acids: CASSLDDSRSYNSPLHF. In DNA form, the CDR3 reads TGTGCCAGCAGCTTAGATGACAGCCGCTCCTATAATTCACCCCTCCACTTT.

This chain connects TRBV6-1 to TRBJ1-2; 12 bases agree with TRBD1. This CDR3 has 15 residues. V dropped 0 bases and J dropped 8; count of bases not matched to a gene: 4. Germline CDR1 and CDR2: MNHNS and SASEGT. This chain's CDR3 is CASSEAGQGAKGYTF. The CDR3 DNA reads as TGTGCCAGCAGTGAAGCGGGACAGGGGGCGAAGGGCTACACCTTC.

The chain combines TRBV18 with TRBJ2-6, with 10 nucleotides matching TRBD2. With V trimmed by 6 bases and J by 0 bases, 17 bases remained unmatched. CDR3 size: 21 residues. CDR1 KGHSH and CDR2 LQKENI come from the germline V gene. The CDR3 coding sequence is TGTGCCAGCTCCGCGTCAGGACAGAGGACTAGCGGCAACTCTGGGGCCAACGTCCTGACTTTC. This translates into CASSASGQRTSGNSGANVLTF.

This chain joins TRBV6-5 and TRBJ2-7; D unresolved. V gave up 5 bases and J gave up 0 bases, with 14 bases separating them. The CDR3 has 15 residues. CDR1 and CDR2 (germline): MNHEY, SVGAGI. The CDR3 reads CASSLNPVSSYEQYF. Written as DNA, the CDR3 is TGTGCCAGCAGTCTAAATCCGGTGAGCTCCTACGAGCAGTACTTC.

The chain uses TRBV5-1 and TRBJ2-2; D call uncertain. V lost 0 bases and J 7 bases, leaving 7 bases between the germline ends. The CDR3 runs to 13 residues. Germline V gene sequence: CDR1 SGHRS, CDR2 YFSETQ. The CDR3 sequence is CASSLVSGGELFF. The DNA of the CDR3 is TGCGCCAGCAGCTTGGTTAGTGGCGGGGAGCTGTTTTTT. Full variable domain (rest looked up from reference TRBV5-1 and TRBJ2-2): KAGVTQTPRYLIKTRGQQVTLSCSPISGHRSVSWYQQTPGQGLQFLFEYFSETQRNKGNFPGRFSGRQFSNSRSEMNVSTLELGDSALYLCASSLVSGGELFFGEGSRLTVL.

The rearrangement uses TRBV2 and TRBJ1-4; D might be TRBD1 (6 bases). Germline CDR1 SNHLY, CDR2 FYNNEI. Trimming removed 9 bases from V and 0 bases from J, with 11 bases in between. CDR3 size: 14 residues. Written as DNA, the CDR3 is TGTGCCAGGCGACAGGATGCAACTAATGAAAAACTGTTTTTT. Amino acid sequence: CARRQDATNEKLFF.